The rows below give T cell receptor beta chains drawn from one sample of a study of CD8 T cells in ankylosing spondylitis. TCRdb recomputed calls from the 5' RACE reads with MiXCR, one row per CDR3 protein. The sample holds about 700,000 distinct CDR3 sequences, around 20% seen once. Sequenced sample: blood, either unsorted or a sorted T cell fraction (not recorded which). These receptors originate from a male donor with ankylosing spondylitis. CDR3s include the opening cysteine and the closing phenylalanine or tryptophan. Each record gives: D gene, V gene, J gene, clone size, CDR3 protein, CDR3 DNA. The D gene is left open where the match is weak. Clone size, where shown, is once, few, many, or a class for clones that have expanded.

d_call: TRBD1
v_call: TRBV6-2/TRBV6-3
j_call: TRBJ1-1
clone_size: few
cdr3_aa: CASIRGQANTEAFF
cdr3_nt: TGTGCCAGCATAAGGGGACAGGCAAACACTGAAGCTTTCTTT

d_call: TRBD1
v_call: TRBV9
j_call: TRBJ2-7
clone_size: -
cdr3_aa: CASSVEGTGPYEQYF
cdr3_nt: TGTGCCAGCAGCGTAGAGGGGACAGGGCCCTACGAGCAGTACTTC

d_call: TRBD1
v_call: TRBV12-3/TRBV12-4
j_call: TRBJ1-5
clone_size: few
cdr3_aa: CASSLQGQGNQPQHF
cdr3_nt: TGTGCCAGCAGTTTACAAGGACAGGGGAATCAGCCCCAGCATTTT

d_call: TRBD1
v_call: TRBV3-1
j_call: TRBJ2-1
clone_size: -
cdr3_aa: CASSQDWGTGGYNEQFF
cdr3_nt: TGTGCCAGCAGCCAAGATTGGGGGACAGGGGGGTACAATGAGCAGTTCTTC

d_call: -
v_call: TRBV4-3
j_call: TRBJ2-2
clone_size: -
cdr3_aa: CASSQDIAGLNTGELFF
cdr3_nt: TGCGCCAGCAGCCAAGATATCGCAGGGCTCAACACCGGGGAGCTGTTTTTT

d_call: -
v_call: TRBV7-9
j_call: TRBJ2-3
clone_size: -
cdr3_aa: CASSFLGGTDTQYF
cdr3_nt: TGTGCCAGCAGCTTCCTAGGAGGGACTGATACGCAGTATTTT

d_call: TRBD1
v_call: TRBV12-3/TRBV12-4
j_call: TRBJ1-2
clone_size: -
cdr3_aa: CASSTLGGSGYTF
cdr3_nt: TGTGCCAGCAGTACCCTAGGGGGCTCTGGCTACACCTTC

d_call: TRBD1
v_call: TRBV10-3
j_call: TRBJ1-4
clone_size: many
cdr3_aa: CATSTTGGYEKLFF
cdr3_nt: TGTGCCACCTCTACGACAGGGGGGTATGAAAAACTGTTTTTT

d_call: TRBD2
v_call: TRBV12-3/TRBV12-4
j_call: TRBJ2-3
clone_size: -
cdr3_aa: CASSHAGLAGGTDTQYF
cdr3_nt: TGTGCCAGCAGCCACGCGGGGCTAGCGGGGGGCACAGATACGCAGTATTTT

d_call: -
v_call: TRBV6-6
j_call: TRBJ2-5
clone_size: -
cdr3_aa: CASSYRARETQYF
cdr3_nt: TGTGCCAGCAGTTACAGGGCTCGGGAGACCCAGTACTTC

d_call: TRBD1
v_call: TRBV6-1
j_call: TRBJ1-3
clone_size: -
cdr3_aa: CASSTDRGGGNTIYF
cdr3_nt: TGTGCCAGCAGCACGGACAGGGGTGGTGGAAACACCATATATTTT

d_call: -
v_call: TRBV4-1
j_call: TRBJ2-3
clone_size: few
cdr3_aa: CASSQDIPSTDTQYF
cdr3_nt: TGCGCCAGCAGCCAAGATATTCCCAGCACAGATACGCAGTATTTT

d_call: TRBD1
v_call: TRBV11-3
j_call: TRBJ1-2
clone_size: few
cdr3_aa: CASSPGTVADGYTF
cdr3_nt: TGTGCCAGCAGCCCCGGGACAGTGGCGGATGGCTACACCTTC

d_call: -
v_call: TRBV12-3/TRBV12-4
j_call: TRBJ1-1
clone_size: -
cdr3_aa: CASSLRSTEAFF
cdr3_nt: TGTGCCAGCAGTTTACGGAGCACTGAAGCTTTCTTT

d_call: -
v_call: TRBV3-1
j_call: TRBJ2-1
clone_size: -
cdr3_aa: CASSQSSQPSRFF
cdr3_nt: TGTGCCAGCAGCCAATCCAGCCAACCTAGCAGGTTCTTC

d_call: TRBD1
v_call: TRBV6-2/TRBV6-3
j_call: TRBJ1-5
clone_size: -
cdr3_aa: CASKTGGGDQPQHF
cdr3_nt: TGTGCCAGCAAAACAGGGGGAGGCGATCAGCCCCAGCATTTT

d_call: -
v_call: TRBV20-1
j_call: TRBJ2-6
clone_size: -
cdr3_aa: CSASVPGANVLTF
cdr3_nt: TGCAGTGCTAGTGTACCTGGGGCCAACGTCCTGACTTTC

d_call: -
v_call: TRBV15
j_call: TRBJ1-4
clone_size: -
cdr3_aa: CATSRDHVDTPGKLFF
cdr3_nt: TGTGCCACCAGCAGAGATCATGTGGACACCCCGGGAAAACTGTTTTTT

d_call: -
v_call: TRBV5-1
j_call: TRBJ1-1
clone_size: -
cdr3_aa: CASSLTGLMNTEAFF
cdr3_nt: TGCGCCAGCAGCTTGACAGGCCTGATGAACACTGAAGCTTTCTTT

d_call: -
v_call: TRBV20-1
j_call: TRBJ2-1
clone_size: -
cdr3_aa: CSAREVGYLLYNEQFF
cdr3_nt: TGCAGTGCTAGAGAAGTCGGCTACCTACTATACAATGAGCAGTTCTTC

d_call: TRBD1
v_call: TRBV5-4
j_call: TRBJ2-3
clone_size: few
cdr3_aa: CASALTGANTQYF
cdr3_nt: TGTGCCAGCGCCCTGACAGGGGCAAATACGCAGTATTTT

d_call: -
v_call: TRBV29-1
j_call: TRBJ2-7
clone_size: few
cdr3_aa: CSVEQGAYEQYF
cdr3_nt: TGCAGCGTTGAGCAGGGAGCCTACGAGCAGTACTTC

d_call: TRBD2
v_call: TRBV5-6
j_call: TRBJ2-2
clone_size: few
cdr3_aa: CASIRTSGSPNTGELFF
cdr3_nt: TGTGCCAGCATCCGGACTAGCGGGAGTCCGAACACCGGGGAGCTGTTTTTT

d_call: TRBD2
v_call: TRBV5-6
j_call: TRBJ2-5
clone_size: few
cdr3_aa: CASSFRLAGDRVHQETQYF
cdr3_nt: TGTGCCAGCAGCTTCCGACTAGCGGGAGATAGGGTGCACCAAGAGACCCAGTACTTC